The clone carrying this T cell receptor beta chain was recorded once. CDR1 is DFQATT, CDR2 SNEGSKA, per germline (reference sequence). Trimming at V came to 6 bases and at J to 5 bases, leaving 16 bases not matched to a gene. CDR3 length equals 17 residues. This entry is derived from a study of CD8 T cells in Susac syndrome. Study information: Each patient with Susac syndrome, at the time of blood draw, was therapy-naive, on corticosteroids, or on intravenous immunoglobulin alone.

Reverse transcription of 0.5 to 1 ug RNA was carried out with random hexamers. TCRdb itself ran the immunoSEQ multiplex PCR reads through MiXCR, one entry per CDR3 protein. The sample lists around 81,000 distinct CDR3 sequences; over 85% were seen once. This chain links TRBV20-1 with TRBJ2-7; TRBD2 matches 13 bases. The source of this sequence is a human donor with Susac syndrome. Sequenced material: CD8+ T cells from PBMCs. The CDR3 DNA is TGCAGTGCCAACCGCTCACCGGGACTAGCGGGAAGCGACGAGCAGTACTTC. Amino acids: CSANRSPGLAGSDEQYF.